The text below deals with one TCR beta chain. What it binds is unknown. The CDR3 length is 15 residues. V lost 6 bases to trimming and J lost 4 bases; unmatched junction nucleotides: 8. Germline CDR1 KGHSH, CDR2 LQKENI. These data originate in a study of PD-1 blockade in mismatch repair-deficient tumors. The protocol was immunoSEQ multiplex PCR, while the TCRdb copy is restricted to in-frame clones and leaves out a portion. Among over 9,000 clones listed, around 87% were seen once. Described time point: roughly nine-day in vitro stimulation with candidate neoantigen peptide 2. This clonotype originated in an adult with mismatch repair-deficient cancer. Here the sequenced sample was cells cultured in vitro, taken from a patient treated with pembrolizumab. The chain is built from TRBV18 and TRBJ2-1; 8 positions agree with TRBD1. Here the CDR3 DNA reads TGTGCCAGCTCCCGGATGGGACAGGCGTACAATGAGCAGTTCTTC. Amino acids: CASSRMGQAYNEQFF.